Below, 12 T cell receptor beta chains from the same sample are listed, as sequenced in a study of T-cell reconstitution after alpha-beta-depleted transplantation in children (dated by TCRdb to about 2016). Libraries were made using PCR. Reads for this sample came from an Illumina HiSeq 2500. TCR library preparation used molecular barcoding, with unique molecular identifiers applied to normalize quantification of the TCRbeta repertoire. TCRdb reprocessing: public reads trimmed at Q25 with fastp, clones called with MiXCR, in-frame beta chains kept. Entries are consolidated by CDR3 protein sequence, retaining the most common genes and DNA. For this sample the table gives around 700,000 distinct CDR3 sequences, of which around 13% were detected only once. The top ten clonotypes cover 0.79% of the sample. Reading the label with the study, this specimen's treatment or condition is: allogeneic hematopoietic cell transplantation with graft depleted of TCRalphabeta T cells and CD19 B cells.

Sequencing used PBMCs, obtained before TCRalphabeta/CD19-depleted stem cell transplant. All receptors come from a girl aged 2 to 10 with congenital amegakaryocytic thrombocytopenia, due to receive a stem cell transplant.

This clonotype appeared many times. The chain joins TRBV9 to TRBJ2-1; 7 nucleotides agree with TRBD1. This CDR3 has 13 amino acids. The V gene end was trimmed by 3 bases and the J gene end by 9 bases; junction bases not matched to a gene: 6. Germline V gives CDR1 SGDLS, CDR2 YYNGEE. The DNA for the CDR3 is TGTGCCAGCAGCGGTGGGGACAGCGGTGAGCAGTTCTTC. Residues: CASSGGDSGEQFF.

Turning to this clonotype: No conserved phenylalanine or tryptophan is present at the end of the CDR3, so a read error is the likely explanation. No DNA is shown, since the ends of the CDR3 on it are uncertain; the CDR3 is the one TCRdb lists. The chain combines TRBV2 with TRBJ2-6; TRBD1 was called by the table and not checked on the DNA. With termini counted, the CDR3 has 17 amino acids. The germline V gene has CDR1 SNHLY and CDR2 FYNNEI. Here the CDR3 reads CASIQGVEAAGANVPTV.

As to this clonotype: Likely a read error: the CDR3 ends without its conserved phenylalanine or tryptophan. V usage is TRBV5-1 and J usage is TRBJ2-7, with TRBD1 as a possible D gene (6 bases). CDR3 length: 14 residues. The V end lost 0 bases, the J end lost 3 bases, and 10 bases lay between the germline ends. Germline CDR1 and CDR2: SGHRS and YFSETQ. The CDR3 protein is CASSLARGIYEQYI. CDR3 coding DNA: TGCGCCAGCAGCTTGGCCAGGGGAATCTACGAGCAGTACATC.

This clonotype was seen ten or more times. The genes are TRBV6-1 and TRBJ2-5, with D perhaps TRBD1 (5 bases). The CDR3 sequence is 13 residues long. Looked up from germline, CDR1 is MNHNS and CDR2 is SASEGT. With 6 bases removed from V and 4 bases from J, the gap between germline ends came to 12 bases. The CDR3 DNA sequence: TGTGCCAGCAGCCAAGGGGTACGAGAGACCCAGTACTTC. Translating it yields CASSQGVRETQYF.

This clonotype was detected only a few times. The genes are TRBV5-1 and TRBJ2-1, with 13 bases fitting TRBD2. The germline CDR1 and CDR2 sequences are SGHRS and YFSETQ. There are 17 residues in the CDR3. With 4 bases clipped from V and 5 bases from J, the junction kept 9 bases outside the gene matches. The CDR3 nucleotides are TGCGCCAGCAGCCCCAGGACTAGCGGGAGATCAGACAATGAGCAGTTCTTC. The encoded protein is CASSPRTSGRSDNEQFF.

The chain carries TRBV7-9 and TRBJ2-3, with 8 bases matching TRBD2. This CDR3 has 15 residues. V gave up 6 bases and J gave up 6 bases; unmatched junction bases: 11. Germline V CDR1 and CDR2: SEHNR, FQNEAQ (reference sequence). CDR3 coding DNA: TGTGCCAGCAGATATAAAGCGGGAGATCTCGATACGCAGTATTTT. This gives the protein CASRYKAGDLDTQYF.

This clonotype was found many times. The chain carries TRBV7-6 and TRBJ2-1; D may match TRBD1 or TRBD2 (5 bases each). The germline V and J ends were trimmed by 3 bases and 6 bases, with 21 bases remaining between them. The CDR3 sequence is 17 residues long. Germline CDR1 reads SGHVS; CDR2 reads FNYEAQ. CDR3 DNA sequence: TGTGCCAGCAGCTTCCCAACGTCCGGGACCGCCTCCAATGAGCAGTTCTTC. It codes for CASSFPTSGTASNEQFF.

Here the CDR3 DNA reads TGCAGCGTTAACCCATCGGGAGCAGCTGGAAACACCATATATTTT. Its protein product is CSVNPSGAAGNTIYF. The V call is TRBV29-1, the J call TRBJ1-3, with D unclear. V lost 5 bases and J 2 bases, leaving 16 bases between the germline ends. This CDR3 has 15 amino acids. The germline V gene has CDR1 SQVTM and CDR2 ANQGSEA.

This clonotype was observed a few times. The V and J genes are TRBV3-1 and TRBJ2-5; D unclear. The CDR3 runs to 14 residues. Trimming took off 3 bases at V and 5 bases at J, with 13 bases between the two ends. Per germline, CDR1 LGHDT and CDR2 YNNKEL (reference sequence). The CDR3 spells CASSHALLGETQYF. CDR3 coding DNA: TGTGCCAGCAGCCACGCCCTATTGGGGGAGACCCAGTACTTC.

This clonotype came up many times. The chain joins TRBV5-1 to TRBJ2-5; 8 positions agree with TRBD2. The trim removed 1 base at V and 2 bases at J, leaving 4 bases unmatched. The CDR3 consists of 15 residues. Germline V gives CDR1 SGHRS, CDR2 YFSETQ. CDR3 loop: CASSLIGGRQETQYF. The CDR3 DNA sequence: TGCGCCAGCAGCTTGATTGGCGGGAGGCAAGAGACCCAGTACTTC. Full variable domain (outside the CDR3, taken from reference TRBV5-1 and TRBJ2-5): KAGVTQTPRYLIKTRGQQVTLSCSPISGHRSVSWYQQTPGQGLQFLFEYFSETQRNKGNFPGRFSGRQFSNSRSEMNVSTLELGDSALYLCASSLIGGRQETQYFGPGTRLLVL.

CDR3 protein: CSATHGRMVEQYF. CDR3 DNA: TGCAGTGCTACCCACGGCCGGATGGTCGAGCAGTACTTC. V and J are TRBV20-1 and TRBJ2-7; D gene ambiguous. Germline assignment: CDR1 DFQATT and CDR2 SNEGSKA (reference sequence). Trimming cost V 4 bases and J 6 bases, with 16 bases left between them. The CDR3 covers 13 residues.

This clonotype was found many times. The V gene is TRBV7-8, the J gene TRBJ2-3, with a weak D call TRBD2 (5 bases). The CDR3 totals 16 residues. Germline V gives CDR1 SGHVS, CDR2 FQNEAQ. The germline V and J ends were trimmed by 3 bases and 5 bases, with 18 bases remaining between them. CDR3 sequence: CASSFQLVEMVDTQYF. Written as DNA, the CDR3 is TGTGCCAGCAGCTTTCAACTAGTAGAAATGGTAGATACGCAGTATTTT.